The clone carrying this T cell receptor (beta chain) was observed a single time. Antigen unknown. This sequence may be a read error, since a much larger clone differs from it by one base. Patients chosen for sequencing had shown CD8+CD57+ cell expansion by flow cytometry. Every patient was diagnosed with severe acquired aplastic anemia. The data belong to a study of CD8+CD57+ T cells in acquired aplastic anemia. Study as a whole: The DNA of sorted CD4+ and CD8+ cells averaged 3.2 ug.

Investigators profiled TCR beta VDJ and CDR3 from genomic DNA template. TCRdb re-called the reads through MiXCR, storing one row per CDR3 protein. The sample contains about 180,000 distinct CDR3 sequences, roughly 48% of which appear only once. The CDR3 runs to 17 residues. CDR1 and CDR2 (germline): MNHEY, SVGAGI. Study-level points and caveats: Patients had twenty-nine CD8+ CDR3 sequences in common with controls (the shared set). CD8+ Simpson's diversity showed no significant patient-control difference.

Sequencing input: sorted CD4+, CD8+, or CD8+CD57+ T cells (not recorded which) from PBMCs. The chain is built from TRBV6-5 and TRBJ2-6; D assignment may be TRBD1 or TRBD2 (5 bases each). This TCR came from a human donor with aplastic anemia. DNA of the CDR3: TGTGCCAGCGGTTACAGGAGGCTAAGATCTGGGGCCAACGTCCTGACTTTC. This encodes CASGYRRLRSGANVLTF.